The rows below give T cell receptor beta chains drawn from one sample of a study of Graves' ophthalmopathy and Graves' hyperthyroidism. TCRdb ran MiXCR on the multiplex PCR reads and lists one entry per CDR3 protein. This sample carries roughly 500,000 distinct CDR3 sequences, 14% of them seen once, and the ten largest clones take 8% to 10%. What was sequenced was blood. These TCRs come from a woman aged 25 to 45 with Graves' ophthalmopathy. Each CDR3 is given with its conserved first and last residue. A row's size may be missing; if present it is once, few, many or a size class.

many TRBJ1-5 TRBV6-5 CASQKGDQPQHF
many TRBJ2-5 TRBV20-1 CSAHRTGLKETQYF
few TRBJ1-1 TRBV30 CARSVDTYTEAFF
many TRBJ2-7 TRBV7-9 CASSSTGTDPYEQYF
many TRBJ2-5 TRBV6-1 CASSSQGYQETQYF
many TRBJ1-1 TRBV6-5 CASRRNTEAFF
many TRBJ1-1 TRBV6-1 CASSEQGYGTEAFF
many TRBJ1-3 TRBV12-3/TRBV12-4 CASSLRGAGGNTIYF
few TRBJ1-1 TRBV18 CASSPGRSPNEAFF
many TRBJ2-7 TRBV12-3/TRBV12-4 CASSWTGSYEQYF
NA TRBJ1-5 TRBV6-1 CASSPWGQGLSNQPQHF
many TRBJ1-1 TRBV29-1 CSVRGTRVALNTEAFF
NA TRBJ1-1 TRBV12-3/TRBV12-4 CASSYPSRRVTEAFF
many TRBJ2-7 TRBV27 CASSLVTGRHEQYF
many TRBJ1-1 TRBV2 CASSGQGKSRGAEAFF
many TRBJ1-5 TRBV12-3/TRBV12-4 CASSWGETGYYNQPQHF
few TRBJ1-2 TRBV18 CASSLREEGYGYTF
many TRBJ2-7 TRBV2 CASRDDSSYEQYF
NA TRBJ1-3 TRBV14 CASSQVGQSGNIIYF
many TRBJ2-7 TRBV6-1 CASLGVSSPYEQYF
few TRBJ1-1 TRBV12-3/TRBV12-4 CASSQSWTPNTEAFF
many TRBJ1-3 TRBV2 CASSATDRLSGNTIYF
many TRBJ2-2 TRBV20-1 CSAPRLAGETGELFF
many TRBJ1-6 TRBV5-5 CASSLEGFSPLHF
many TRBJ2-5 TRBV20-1 CSAREWGGTGGQETQYF
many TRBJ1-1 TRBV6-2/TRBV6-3 CASSYSMDFPQTGSLNTEAFF
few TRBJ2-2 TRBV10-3 CAIKRAANTGELFF
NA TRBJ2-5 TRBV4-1 CASSQGLAKETQYF
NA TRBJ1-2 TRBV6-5 CASSYSFGLYYGYTF
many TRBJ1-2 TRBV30 CAWSDSPKEGYTF
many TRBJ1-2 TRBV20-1 CSASLGSSGHYGYTF
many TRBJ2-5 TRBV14 CASSHSETQYF
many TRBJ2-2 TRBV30 CAWAGDAANTGELFF
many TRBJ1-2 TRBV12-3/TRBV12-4 CASSLGQNYGYTF
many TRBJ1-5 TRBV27 CASSLSFPYRGSSNQPQHF
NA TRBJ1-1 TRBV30 CAGRRGETEAFF
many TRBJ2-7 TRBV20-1 CSARGAGAGYEQYF